This TCR beta chain was sequenced for a study of blood T cell repertoires in COVID-19. Across the study: Acute and convalescent COVID-19 samples came from the United States, Italy and Spain. In each case, the material was cDNA or gDNA derived from T cells, B-cell-depleted T cells, or PBMCs.

The assay was immunoSEQ multiplex PCR, and TCRdb's table has in-frame clones only and misses some. Seen here are around 300,000 clones, 87% observed once, and the top ten hold 6% to 7%. CDR3 length: 16 residues. Trimming cost V 3 bases and J 9 bases; bases outside gene matches: 8. Per the germline V gene, CDR1 is SGHNT and CDR2 is YYREEE (reference sequence). Those who participated ranged in age from roughly 18 to 89 years and resided in about two dozen US areas. This chain joins TRBV5-4 and TRBJ2-1; TRBD2 agrees at 14 bases. This TCR derives from a woman in her thirties or forties who had recovered from COVID-19. Material: PBMCs or T cells enriched from blood (not recorded which). The CDR3 nucleotides are TGTGCCAGCAGCTGGGGGACTAGCGGGAGTATGTCTGAGCAGTTCTTC. This gives the protein CASSWGTSGSMSEQFF.